Sequencing of this T cell receptor beta chain was carried out in a study of T cells in Graves' hyperthyroidism and ophthalmopathy. There are 14 residues in the CDR3. The germline V gene encodes CDR1 DFQATT and CDR2 SNEGSKA (reference sequence). The V gene end was trimmed by 6 bases and the J gene end by 0 bases; junction bases not matched to a gene: 4. This clonotype was detected ten times or more. Amplification of TCR beta CDR3 regions was performed using RNA transcripts as template. During a first-round RT-PCR of the TCR CDR3, the HTBI primer set was used. TCRdb used MiXCR to reprocess the multiplex PCR reads, holding one entry per CDR3 protein. Of about 600,000 distinct CDR3 sequences listed, 15% to 20% were seen once; the top ten hold less than 3.5%.

The sample comprised blood. The TCR originated in a woman in her thirties or forties with Graves' ophthalmopathy. The rearrangement joins TRBV20-1 to TRBJ2-1; 8 bases map to TRBD2. The CDR3 reads CSAPSGFSYNEQFF. The CDR3 nucleotides are TGCAGTGCCCCTAGCGGGTTCTCCTACAATGAGCAGTTCTTC.